This TCR beta chain originates from a study of T cell changes during pregnancy in multiple sclerosis. The protocol was immunoSEQ multiplex PCR, while the TCRdb copy is restricted to in-frame clones and leaves out a portion. Of 65,000 to 90,000 clones listed, about 92% are singletons. The CDR3 is made up of 16 amino acids. J gave up 2 bases and V 4 bases, and 4 bases lay outside the gene matches. Per germline, CDR1 LNHDA and CDR2 SQIVND (reference sequence). The clonotype was recovered from a female donor with multiple sclerosis, enrolled in a pregnancy study. This sample comprised peripheral blood, obtained before pregnancy. The chain joins TRBV19 to TRBJ2-2, with 10 bases identical to TRBD2. CDR3 DNA sequence: TGTGCCAGTAGTAGGGCTAGCGGGAGTAACACCGGGGAGCTGTTTTTT. Protein: CASSRASGSNTGELFF.